Only a few counts were recorded for the clone carrying this T cell receptor beta chain. These data originate in a study of blood T cell repertoires in COVID-19. Study background: Italy, Spain and the United States were the sources of the convalescent and acute COVID-19 samples.

This CDR3 region has 16 residues. V was pared by 4 bases and J by 7 bases, with 12 bases of the junction left unmatched. Germline V gene lookup returns CDR1 SGHTS and CDR2 YDEGEE. TCRdb's table, derived via immunoSEQ multiplex PCR, lists solely in-frame clones and lacks some. The table has roughly 66,000 clones, more than 65% seen once. The material sequenced was peripheral blood. This clonotype originated in a woman aged 60 to 75 with acute or convalescent COVID-19. This sequence joins TRBV5-8 and TRBJ1-5; the match to TRBD1 covers 9 bases. In DNA form, the CDR3 reads TGTGCCAGCAGCCCAACGCGACAGGGGGGGAACCAGCCCCAGCATTTT. Its translation is CASSPTRQGGNQPQHF.